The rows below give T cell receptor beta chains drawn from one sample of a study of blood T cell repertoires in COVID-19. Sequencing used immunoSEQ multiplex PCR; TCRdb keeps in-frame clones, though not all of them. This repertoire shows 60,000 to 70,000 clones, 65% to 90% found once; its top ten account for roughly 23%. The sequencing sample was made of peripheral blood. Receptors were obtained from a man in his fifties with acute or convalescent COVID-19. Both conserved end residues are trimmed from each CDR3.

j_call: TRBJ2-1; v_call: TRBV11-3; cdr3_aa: ASSLAGGAAGGQRNEQF
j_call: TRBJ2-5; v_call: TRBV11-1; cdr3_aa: ASSRGRSQETQY
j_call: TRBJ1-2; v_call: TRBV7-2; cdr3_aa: ASSQDRYYGYT
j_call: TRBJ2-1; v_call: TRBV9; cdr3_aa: ASSPSGGSSYNEQF
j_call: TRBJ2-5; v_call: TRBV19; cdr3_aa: ASSIGQGAGETQY
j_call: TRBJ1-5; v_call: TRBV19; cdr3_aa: ASSIKGNSNQPQH
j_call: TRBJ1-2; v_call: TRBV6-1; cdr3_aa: ASSELVTGASYGYT
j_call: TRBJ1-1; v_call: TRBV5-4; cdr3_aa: ASSLMPRNMNTEAF
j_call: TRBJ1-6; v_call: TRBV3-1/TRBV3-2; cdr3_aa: ASSQDGSGSPLH
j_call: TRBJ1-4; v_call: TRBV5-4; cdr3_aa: ASSLAVGGVGEKLF
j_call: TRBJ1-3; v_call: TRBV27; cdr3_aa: ASSPVSGQLLSGNTIY
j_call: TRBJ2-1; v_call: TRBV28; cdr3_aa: ASSQRQGLGNEQF
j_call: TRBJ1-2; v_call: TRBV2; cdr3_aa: ANLGQVDYGYT